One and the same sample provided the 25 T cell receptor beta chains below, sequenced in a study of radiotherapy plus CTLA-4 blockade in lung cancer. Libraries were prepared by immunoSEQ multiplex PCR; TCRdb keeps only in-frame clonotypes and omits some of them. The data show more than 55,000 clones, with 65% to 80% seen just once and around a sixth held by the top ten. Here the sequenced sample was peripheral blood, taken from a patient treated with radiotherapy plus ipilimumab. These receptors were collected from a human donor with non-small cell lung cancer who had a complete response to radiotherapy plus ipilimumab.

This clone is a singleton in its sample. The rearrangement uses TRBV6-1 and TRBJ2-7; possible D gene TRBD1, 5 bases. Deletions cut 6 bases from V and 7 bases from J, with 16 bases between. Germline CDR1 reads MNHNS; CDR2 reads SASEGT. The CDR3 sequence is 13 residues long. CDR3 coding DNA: TGTGCCAGCAGCAATGGGGCGAAGGGGGAGCAGTACTTC. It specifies CASSNGAKGEQYF.

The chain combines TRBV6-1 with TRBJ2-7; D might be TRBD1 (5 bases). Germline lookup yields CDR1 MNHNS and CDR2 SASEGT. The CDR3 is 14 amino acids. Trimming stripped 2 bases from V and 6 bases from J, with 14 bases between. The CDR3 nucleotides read TGTGCCAGCAGTGAATCGGGCAGGGTAAGCGAGCAGTACGTC. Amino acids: CASSESGRVSEQYV.

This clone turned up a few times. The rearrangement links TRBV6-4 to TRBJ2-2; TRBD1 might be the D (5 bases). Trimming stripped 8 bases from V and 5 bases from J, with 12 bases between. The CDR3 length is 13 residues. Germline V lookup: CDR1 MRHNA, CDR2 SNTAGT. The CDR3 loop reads CASSRQPTGELFF. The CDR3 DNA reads TGTGCCAGCTCCCGACAGCCGACCGGGGAGCTGTTTTTT.

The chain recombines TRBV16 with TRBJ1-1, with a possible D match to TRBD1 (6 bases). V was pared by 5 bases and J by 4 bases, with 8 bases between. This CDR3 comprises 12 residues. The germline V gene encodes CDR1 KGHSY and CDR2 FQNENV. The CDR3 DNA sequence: TGTGCCAGCAGCTTACAGGGCACTGAAGCTTTCTTT. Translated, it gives CASSLQGTEAFF.

CDR3 residues: CASSEGQMAGASNSPLHF. The CDR3, as DNA: TGTGCCAGCAGTGAAGGTCAGATGGCAGGGGCAAGTAATTCACCCCTCCACTTT. This chain joins TRBV6-1 and TRBJ1-6; maybe TRBD1 (6 bases). This CDR3 has 18 amino acids. V dropped 1 base and J dropped 6 bases, with 19 bases sitting between them. The germline V gene has CDR1 MNHNS and CDR2 SASEGT.

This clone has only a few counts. DNA of the CDR3: TGTGCCAGCAGCCGGACAGATAATACGCAGTATTTT. It yields the protein CASSRTDNTQYF. The J gene is TRBJ2-3, the V gene TRBV11-3; D possibly corresponds to TRBD1 (6 bases). This CDR3 spans 12 amino acids. V was clipped by 5 bases and J by 7 bases, with 10 bases between them. Looked up from germline, CDR1 is SGHNT and CDR2 is YENEEA.

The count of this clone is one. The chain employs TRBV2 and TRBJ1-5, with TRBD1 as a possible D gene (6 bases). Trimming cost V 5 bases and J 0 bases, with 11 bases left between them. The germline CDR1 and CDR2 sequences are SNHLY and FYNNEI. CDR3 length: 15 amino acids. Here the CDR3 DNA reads TGTGCCAGCAGTCCGGGACACGGTAGCAATCAGCCCCAGCATTTT. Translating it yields CASSPGHGSNQPQHF. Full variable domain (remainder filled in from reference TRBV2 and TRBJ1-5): EPEVTQTPSHQVTQMGQEVILRCVPISNHLYFYWYRQILGQKVEFLVSFYNNEISEKSEIFDDQFSVERPDGSNFTLKIRSTKLEDSAMYFCASSPGHGSNQPQHFGDGTRLSIL.

The CDR3 spells CASSLASSGKETQYF. The DNA for the CDR3 is TGTGCCAGCAGCTTGGCGTCTAGCGGGAAAGAGACCCAGTACTTC. The chain has TRBV5-4 and TRBJ2-5; 9 nucleotides align to TRBD2. The trim removed 0 bases at V and 3 bases at J, leaving 3 bases unmatched. The CDR3 sequence is 15 residues long. Germline V lookup: CDR1 SGHNT, CDR2 YYREEE (reference sequence).

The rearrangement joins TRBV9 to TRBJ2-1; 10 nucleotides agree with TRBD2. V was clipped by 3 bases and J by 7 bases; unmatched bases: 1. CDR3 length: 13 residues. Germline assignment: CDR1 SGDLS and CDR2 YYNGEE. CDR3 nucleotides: TGTGCCAGCAGCGAGACTAGCGGGAATGAGCAGTTCTTC. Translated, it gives CASSETSGNEQFF.

CDR3 loop: CASSLRVEDTEAFF. CDR3 sequence (DNA): TGTGCCAGCAGCTTAAGGGTGGAGGACACTGAAGCTTTCTTT. The chain uses TRBV11-3 and TRBJ1-1; no definite D call. Germline values: CDR1 SGHNT, CDR2 YENEEA. The V end was cut by 2 bases, the J end by 3 bases, with 10 bases between. This CDR3 has 14 amino acids.

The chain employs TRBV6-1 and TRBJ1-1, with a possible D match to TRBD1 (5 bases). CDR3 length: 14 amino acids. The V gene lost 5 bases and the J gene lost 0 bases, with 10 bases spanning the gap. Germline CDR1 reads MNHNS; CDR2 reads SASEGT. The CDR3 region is CASSMDTLNTEAFF. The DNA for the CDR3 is TGTGCCAGCAGTATGGACACCTTGAACACTGAAGCTTTCTTT.

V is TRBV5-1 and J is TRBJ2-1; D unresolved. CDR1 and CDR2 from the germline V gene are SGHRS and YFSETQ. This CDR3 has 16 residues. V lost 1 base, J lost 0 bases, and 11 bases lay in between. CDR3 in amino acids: CASSLRQRTSYNEQFF. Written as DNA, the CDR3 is TGCGCCAGCAGCTTGAGACAAAGAACCTCCTACAATGAGCAGTTCTTC.

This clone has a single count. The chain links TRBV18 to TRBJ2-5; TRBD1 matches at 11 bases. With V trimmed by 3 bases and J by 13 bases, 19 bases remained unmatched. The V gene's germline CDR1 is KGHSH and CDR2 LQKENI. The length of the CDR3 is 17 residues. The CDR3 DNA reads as TGTGCCAGCTCACCCAGTTCTATAGGACAGGGGGCGTCCGAGGGGTACTTC. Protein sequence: CASSPSSIGQGASEGYF.

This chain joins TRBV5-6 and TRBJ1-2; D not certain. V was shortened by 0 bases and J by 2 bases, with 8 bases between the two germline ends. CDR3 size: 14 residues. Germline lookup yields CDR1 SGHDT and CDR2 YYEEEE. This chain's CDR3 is CASSLGGVNYGYTF. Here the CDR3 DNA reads TGTGCCAGCAGCTTGGGCGGGGTCAACTATGGCTACACCTTC.

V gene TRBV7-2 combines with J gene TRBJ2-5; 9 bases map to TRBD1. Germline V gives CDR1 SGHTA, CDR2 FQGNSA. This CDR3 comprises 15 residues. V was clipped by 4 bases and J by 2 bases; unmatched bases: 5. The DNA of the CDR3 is TGTGCCAGCAGCTCCTTCGGACAGGGGCAAGAGACCCAGTACTTC. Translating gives CASSSFGQGQETQYF.

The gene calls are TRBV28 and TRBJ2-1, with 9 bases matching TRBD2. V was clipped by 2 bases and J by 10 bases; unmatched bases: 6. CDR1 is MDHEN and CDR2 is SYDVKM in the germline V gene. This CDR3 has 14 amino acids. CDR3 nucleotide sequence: TGTGCCAGCAGTTTAGCGGGAGGGCCTATGGAGCAGTTCTTC. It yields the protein CASSLAGGPMEQFF.

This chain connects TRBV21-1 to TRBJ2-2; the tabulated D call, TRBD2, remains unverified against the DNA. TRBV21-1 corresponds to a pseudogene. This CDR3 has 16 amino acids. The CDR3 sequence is CASSKVEGLNTGELFF. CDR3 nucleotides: TGTGCCAGCAGCAAAGTTGAGGGATTAAACACCGGGGAGCTGTTTTTT.

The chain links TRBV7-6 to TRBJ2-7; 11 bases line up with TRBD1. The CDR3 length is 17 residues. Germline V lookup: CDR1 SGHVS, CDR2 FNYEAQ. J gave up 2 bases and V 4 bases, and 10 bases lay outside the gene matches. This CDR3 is CASSSDVGQGEAYEQYF. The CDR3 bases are TGTGCCAGCAGCTCAGACGTGGGACAGGGGGAAGCCTACGAGCAGTACTTC.

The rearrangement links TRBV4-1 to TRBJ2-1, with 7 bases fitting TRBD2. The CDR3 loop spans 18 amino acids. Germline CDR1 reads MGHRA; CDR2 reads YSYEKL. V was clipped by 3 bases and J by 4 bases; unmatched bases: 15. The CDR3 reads CASSHPSRGGGPYNEQFF. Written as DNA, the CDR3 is TGCGCCAGCAGCCATCCAAGTCGCGGCGGGGGACCTTACAATGAGCAGTTCTTC.

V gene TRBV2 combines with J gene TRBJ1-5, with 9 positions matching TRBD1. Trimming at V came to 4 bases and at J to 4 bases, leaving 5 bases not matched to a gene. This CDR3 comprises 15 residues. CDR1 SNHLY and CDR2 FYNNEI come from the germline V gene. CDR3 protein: CASSAGQGPNQPQHF. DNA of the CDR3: TGTGCCAGCAGTGCTGGACAGGGGCCTAATCAGCCCCAGCATTTT.

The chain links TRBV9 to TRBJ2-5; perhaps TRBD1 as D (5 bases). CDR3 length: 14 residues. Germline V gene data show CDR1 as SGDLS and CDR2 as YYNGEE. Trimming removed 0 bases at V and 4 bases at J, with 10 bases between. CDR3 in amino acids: CASSVEGLGETQYF. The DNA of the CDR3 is TGTGCCAGCAGCGTAGAGGGGCTAGGAGAGACCCAGTACTTC.

CDR3 sequence (DNA): TGTGCCACCAGCACTCGGGGTAATAGCGGGAGGGCAGGCGATACGCAGTATTTT. Protein product: CATSTRGNSGRAGDTQYF. The chain joins TRBV15 to TRBJ2-3; 11 bases are a match to TRBD2. Germline-derived CDR1 and CDR2 are LNHNV and YYDKDF (reference sequence). The CDR3 is 18 amino acids. V shed 4 bases, J shed 6 bases, and the junction held 15 bases outside the gene matches.

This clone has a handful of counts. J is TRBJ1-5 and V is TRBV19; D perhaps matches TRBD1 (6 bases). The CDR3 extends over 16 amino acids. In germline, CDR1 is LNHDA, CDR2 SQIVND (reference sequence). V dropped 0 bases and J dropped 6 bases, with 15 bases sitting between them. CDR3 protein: CASSIDGQGLFQPQHF. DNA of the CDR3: TGTGCCAGTAGTATAGATGGTCAGGGGCTTTTTCAGCCCCAGCATTTT.

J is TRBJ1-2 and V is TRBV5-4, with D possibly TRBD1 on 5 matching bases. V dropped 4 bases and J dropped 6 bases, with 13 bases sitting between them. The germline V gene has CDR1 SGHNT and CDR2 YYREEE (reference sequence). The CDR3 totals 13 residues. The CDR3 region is CASSPRDRHGYTF. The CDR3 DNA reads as TGTGCCAGCAGCCCCCGAGACAGACATGGCTACACCTTC. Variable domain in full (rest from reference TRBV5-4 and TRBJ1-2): ETGVTQSPTHLIKTRGQQVTLRCSSQSGHNTVSWYQQALGQGPQFIFQYYREEENGRGNFPPRFSGLQFPNYSSELNVNALELDDSALYLCASSPRDRHGYTFGSGTRLTVV.

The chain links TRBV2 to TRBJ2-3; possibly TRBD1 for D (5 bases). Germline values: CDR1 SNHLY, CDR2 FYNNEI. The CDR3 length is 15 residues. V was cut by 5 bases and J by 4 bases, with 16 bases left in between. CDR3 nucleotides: TGTGCCAGCAGTCAGGGTTCGGTGTTGGCAGATACGCAGTATTTT. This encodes CASSQGSVLADTQYF. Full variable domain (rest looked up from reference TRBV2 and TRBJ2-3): EPEVTQTPSHQVTQMGQEVILRCVPISNHLYFYWYRQILGQKVEFLVSFYNNEISEKSEIFDDQFSVERPDGSNFTLKIRSTKLEDSAMYFCASSQGSVLADTQYFGPGTRLTVL.